This T cell receptor beta chain is from a study of blood T cell repertoires in COVID-19. Overall study: The cDNA or gDNA used as material had been derived from T cells, B-cell-depleted T cells, or PBMCs.

Produced via immunoSEQ multiplex PCR; TCRdb's table is partial and in-frame only. The sample consists of about 270,000 clones, around 90% of them appearing once. From germline, CDR1 is SGHTA and CDR2 FQGNSA. The CDR3 length is 15 residues. Trimming left V 0 bases short and J 8 bases short, with 14 bases between. The J gene is TRBJ2-1, the V gene TRBV7-2; D is perhaps TRBD2 (5 bases). The source of this sequence is a woman between 25 and 40 years old with acute COVID-19. The specimen was PBMCs or T cells enriched from blood (not recorded which). This chain's CDR3 is CASSLAVGGRDEQFF. The CDR3 DNA reads TGTGCCAGCAGCTTAGCGGTCGGAGGTCGGGATGAGCAGTTCTTC. Together with reference TRBV7-2 and TRBJ2-1, the CDR3 gives the full variable domain: GAGVSQSPSNKVTEKGKDVELRCDPISGHTALYWYRQSLGQGLEFLIYFQGNSAPDKSGLPSDRFSAERTGGSVSTLTIQRTQQEDSAVYLCASSLAVGGRDEQFFGPGTRLTVL.